This TCR beta chain comes out of a study of T cell changes during pregnancy in multiple sclerosis. Deletions cut 3 bases from V and 3 bases from J, with 9 bases between. Germline V gene sequence: CDR1 MNHEY, CDR2 SMNVEV (reference sequence). CDR3 size: 13 residues. The repertoire was sequenced with immunoSEQ multiplex PCR; TCRdb's copy has only in-frame clones and lacks some. Of tens of thousands of clones in the sample, 94% were seen once. The V and J genes are TRBV27 and TRBJ2-7; no clear D. The clonotype comes from a female donor with multiple sclerosis, enrolled in a pregnancy study. The sequencing used peripheral blood, collected in the third trimester of pregnancy. The CDR3 here is CASSFNRIYEQYF. CDR3 bases: TGTGCCAGCAGTTTTAATAGAATCTACGAGCAGTACTTC.